The clone carrying this T cell receptor beta chain was recorded once. The target antigen is unknown. The germline CDR1 and CDR2 sequences are LGHDT and YNNKEL (reference sequence). V gave up 10 bases and J gave up 6 bases; unmatched junction bases: 16. The CDR3 extends over 16 amino acids. Using a J-beta primer mix together with a sample-barcoded 5' primer, a second PCR was run for about 6 to 12 cycles. In TCRdb, the 5' RACE reads were re-called with MiXCR into one record per CDR3 protein. The sample consists of hundreds of thousands of distinct CDR3 sequences, roughly 32% of them appearing once. The sample originates from a study of blood T cells in healthy people across ages. General study results and limits: The study found more naive CD4+ cells and higher diversity in long-lived than aged donors.

This TCR was recovered from a woman of 80 years or more in good health. The sequencing sample was made of blood. This sequence joins TRBV3-1 and TRBJ2-3; 10 positions agree with TRBD1. Here the CDR3 DNA reads TGTGCCAACGGCCAAGATTTGACAGGGGGCCCCGATACGCAGTATTTT. Translation: CANGQDLTGGPDTQYF.